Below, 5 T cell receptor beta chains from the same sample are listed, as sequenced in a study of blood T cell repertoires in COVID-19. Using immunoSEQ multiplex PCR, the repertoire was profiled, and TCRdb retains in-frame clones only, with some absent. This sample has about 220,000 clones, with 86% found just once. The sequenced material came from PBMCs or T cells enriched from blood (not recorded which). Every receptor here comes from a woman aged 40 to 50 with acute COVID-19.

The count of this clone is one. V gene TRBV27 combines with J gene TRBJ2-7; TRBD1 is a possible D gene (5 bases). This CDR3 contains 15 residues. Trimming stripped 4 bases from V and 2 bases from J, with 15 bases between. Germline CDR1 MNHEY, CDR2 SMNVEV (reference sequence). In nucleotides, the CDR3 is TGTGCCAGCAGTTCAACCGCCAGGGCCCCCTACGAGCAGTACGTC. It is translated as CASSSTARAPYEQYV.

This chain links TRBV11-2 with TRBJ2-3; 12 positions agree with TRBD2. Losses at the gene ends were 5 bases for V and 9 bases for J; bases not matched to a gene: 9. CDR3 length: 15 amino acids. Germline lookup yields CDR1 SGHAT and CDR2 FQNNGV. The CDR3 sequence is CASSTTSGGSVTQYF. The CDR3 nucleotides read TGTGCCAGCAGCACCACTAGCGGGGGGTCGGTGACGCAGTATTTT.

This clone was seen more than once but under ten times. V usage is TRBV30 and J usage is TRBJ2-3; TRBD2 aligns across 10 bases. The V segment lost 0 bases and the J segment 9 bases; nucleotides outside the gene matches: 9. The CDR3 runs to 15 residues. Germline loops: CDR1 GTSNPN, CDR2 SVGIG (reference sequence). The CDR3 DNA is TGTGCCTGGAGTGTAACTAGCGGGACCCTGTTGACGCAGTATTTT. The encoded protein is CAWSVTSGTLLTQYF.

As DNA, the CDR3 is TGTGCCAGCAGTCGACAGGGGGGCAATCAGCCCCAGCATTTT. Translating it yields CASSRQGGNQPQHF. The chain employs TRBV7-9 and TRBJ1-5, with 9 bases that match TRBD1. The CDR3 runs 14 residues. Germline V CDR1 and CDR2: SEHNR, FQNEAQ (reference sequence). V shed 6 bases and J 2 bases; nucleotides not matched to a gene: 2.

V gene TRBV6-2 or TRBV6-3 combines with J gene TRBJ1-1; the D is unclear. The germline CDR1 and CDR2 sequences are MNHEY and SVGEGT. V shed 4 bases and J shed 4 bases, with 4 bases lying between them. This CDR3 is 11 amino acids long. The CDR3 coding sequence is TGTGCCAGCAGTTGGGCCACTGAAGCTTTCTTT. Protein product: CASSWATEAFF.